A single sample gave rise to the 25 T cell receptor beta chains below, sequenced in a study of cytomegalovirus exposure and HLA in healthy donors. The PCR used 60 Vbeta and 13 Jbeta primers. The protocol was immunoSEQ multiplex PCR, while the TCRdb copy is restricted to in-frame clones and leaves out a portion. The table shows about 180,000 clones, with 75% to 80% occurring only once. Material for sequencing was PBMCs. The receptor source for this set is a man aged 40-49 years in good health and CMV-seropositive.

This rearrangement joins TRBV7-9 to TRBJ2-7, with D unresolved. Trimming stripped 4 bases from V and 1 base from J, with 11 bases between. This CDR3 has 14 residues. CDR1 and CDR2 from the germline V gene are SEHNR and FQNEAQ (reference sequence). CDR3 residues: CASSSGSESYEQYF. For the CDR3, the DNA is TGTGCCAGCAGCTCCGGGTCGGAATCCTACGAGCAGTACTTC.

The chain recombines TRBV9 with TRBJ2-1, with D uncertain. The V end was cut by 0 bases, the J end by 5 bases, with 15 bases between. This CDR3 is 16 amino acids long. Germline assignment: CDR1 SGDLS and CDR2 YYNGEE. The CDR3 region is CASSVGEILPDNEQFF. CDR3 in DNA: TGTGCCAGCAGCGTAGGCGAGATCCTCCCGGACAATGAGCAGTTCTTC. Full variable domain (rest looked up from reference TRBV9 and TRBJ2-1): DSGVTQTPKHLITATGQRVTLRCSPRSGDLSVYWYQQSLDQGLQFLIQYYNGEERAKGNILERFSAQQFPDLHSELNLSSLELGDSALYFCASSVGEILPDNEQFFGPGTRLTVL.

The count of this clone is one. The genes are TRBV5-1 and TRBJ2-7; 9 bases agree with TRBD2. Germline V gene lookup returns CDR1 SGHRS and CDR2 YFSETQ. Losses at the gene ends were 4 bases for V and 0 bases for J; bases not matched to a gene: 5. The CDR3 has 15 amino acids. The CDR3 sequence is CASSESSGASYEQYF. The DNA for the CDR3 is TGCGCCAGCAGCGAATCTAGCGGGGCCTCCTACGAGCAGTACTTC.

The V and J genes are TRBV27 and TRBJ2-7, with 12 bases lining up with TRBD2. Per germline, CDR1 MNHEY and CDR2 SMNVEV (reference sequence). After removal of 8 bases from V and 2 bases from J, the junction contained 10 bases not matched to a gene. CDR3 length: 16 amino acids. The CDR3 DNA follows: TGTGCCAGCCGATTACGGACTAGCGGGACACCCTACGAGCAGTACTTC. Translating it yields CASRLRTSGTPYEQYF.

V is TRBV5-4 and J is TRBJ2-2; 8 bases line up with TRBD1. The V and J ends lost 1 base and 5 bases, in that order; junction bases with no gene match: 7. The CDR3 contains 16 residues. In germline, CDR1 is SGHNT, CDR2 YYREEE (reference sequence). The CDR3 coding sequence is TGTGCCAGCAGCTTGTTAGGACAGGGTTTAACCGGGGAGCTGTTTTTT. Encoded protein: CASSLLGQGLTGELFF.

On this clone itself: The junction differs from germline at one of its ends, possibly a read error. The chain recombines TRBV7-9 with TRBJ2-1; D might be TRBD1 (6 bases). Germline V gene data show CDR1 as SEHNR and CDR2 as FQNEAQ (reference sequence). This CDR3 has 16 amino acids. Written as DNA, the CDR3 is TGTTCCAGCAGCCCGATTAACAGGGCCGCCTACAATGAGCAGTTCTTC. Amino acid sequence: CSSSPINRAAYNEQFF.

V gene TRBV6-5 combines with J gene TRBJ1-1; TRBD1 might be the D (5 bases). Germline CDR1 MNHEY, CDR2 SVGAGI. The V and J ends lost 4 bases and 7 bases respectively, with 16 bases between them. The CDR3 extends over 14 amino acids. The CDR3 nucleotides are TGTGCCAGCAGTTCCCTTAACCGACAGAGTGAAGCTTTCTTT. It specifies CASSSLNRQSEAFF.

The rearrangement links TRBV9 to TRBJ1-4; TRBD1 matches 11 bases. V lost 4 bases, J lost 0 bases, and 2 bases stayed unmatched. This CDR3 region has 16 residues. Germline V gives CDR1 SGDLS, CDR2 YYNGEE. The CDR3 protein is CASSPGQGATNEKLFF. CDR3 in DNA: TGTGCCAGCAGCCCGGGACAGGGGGCAACTAATGAAAAACTGTTTTTT.

The gene calls are TRBV9 and TRBJ2-7; possibly TRBD1 for D (5 bases). Germline V gives CDR1 SGDLS, CDR2 YYNGEE. The V end lost 3 bases, the J end lost 0 bases, and 10 bases lay between the germline ends. CDR3 length: 14 residues. CDR3 DNA: TGTGCCAGCAGCGGTCGACAGCACTCCTACGAGCAGTACTTC. Its protein is CASSGRQHSYEQYF.

The rearrangement links TRBV14 to TRBJ1-1, with 8 bases identical to TRBD1. CDR3 length: 16 residues. Trimming removed 0 bases from V and 1 base from J; junction bases left unmatched: 4. Germline V gives CDR1 SGHDN, CDR2 FVKESK. The CDR3 nucleotides read TGTGCCAGCAGCCAAGATCGGGGACAGGCGAACACTGAAGCTTTCTTT. Translated, it gives CASSQDRGQANTEAFF.

This chain joins TRBV5-1 and TRBJ2-1; TRBD2 matches 11 bases. J gave up 6 bases and V 7 bases, and 3 bases lay outside the gene matches. This CDR3 contains 13 residues. Germline V lookup: CDR1 SGHRS, CDR2 YFSETQ. Here the CDR3 DNA reads TGCGCCAGCGCCGGGACTAGCGGCAATGAGCAGTTCTTC. Translating gives CASAGTSGNEQFF.

The V gene is TRBV5-1, the J gene TRBJ2-5; TRBD1 matches at 8 bases. Germline assignment: CDR1 SGHRS and CDR2 YFSETQ. V lost 4 bases and J lost 5; bases outside the gene matches: 16. The CDR3 spans 17 residues. Here the CDR3 reads CASSPGRQGALQETQYF. In DNA, the CDR3 is TGCGCCAGCAGCCCCGGCCGTCAGGGGGCGCTTCAGGAGACCCAGTACTTC. Drawing the rest from reference TRBV5-1 and TRBJ2-5, the complete variable domain is KAGVTQTPRYLIKTRGQQVTLSCSPISGHRSVSWYQQTPGQGLQFLFEYFSETQRNKGNFPGRFSGRQFSNSRSEMNVSTLELGDSALYLCASSPGRQGALQETQYFGPGTRLLVL.

The chain joins TRBV5-1 to TRBJ2-1; no firm D call. CDR1 and CDR2 (germline): SGHRS, YFSETQ. Trimming left V 3 bases short and J 3 bases short, with 7 bases between. The CDR3 has 13 amino acids. The CDR3 loop reads CASSSRLYNEQFF. The CDR3, as DNA: TGCGCCAGCAGCTCCAGACTCTACAATGAGCAGTTCTTC.

This sequence joins TRBV7-9 and TRBJ2-1, with 8 positions matching TRBD1. Germline assignment: CDR1 SEHNR and CDR2 FQNEAQ (reference sequence). This CDR3 contains 14 residues. The V and J ends lost 2 bases and 6 bases, in that order; junction bases with no gene match: 3. CDR3 loop: CASSLTTGANEQFF. CDR3 nucleotide sequence: TGTGCCAGCAGCTTAACGACAGGGGCCAATGAGCAGTTCTTC.

The chain recombines TRBV5-1 with TRBJ2-1, with D perhaps TRBD2 (5 bases). This CDR3 spans 15 amino acids. The germline gives CDR1 SGHRS, CDR2 YFSETQ. Between the trimmed V and J ends, which lost 4 bases and 7 bases, there was a span of 18 bases. The CDR3 is CASSPAETTPNEQFF. In DNA form, the CDR3 reads TGCGCCAGCAGCCCCGCCGAGACTACGCCAAATGAGCAGTTCTTC.

The V and J genes are TRBV10-3 and TRBJ2-3; 12 positions match TRBD2. Germline V gene data show CDR1 as ENHRY and CDR2 as SYGVKD. This CDR3 has 16 residues. V trimming: 10 bases; J trimming: 2 bases; junction bases outside the gene matches: 10. The CDR3 region has the DNA TGTGCCACCAAGACTAGCGGGAGAAGAGCCACAGATACGCAGTATTTT. Translated, it gives CATKTSGRRATDTQYF.

CDR3 loop: CASSPRQGAYEQYF. The CDR3, as DNA: TGTGCCAGCTCACCAAGGCAGGGGGCCTACGAGCAGTACTTC. The rearrangement uses TRBV18 and TRBJ2-5; 7 bases are shared with TRBD1. TRBJ2-7 matches the DNA end more closely, so the J call is doubtful. The CDR3 has 14 amino acids. Germline assignment: CDR1 KGHSH and CDR2 LQKENI.

The J gene is TRBJ2-7, the V gene TRBV5-1, with TRBD2 identical over 12 bases. The trim removed 4 bases at V and 1 base at J, leaving 3 bases unmatched. The CDR3 sequence is 15 residues long. CDR1 and CDR2 from the germline V gene are SGHRS and YFSETQ. The CDR3 is CASSRGLAGSYEQYF. CDR3 DNA: TGCGCCAGCAGCCGGGGACTAGCGGGTTCCTACGAGCAGTACTTC.

The V gene is TRBV4-1, the J gene TRBJ2-6; no clear D gene. CDR1 is MGHRA and CDR2 is YSYEKL in the germline V gene. This CDR3 spans 17 amino acids. V was trimmed by 0 bases and J by 0 bases, leaving 9 bases between them. The CDR3 region has the DNA TGCGCCAGCAGCCAAGATCGCACGGGCTCTGGGGCCAACGTCCTGACTTTC. As protein: CASSQDRTGSGANVLTF.

This clone was seen a few times. A read error may produce the germline difference seen at one junction end. The chain joins TRBV4-2 to TRBJ2-6; tentatively, D is TRBD1 (7 bases). Germline V gene sequence: CDR1 LGHNA, CDR2 YNFKEQ. The CDR3 covers 16 residues. The CDR3 spells CASSQEGASGANGLTF. The CDR3 region has the DNA TGTGCCAGCAGCCAGGAGGGGGCCTCTGGGGCCAACGGCCTGACTTTC.

The genes are TRBV9 and TRBJ2-1, with 9 bases that match TRBD2. From germline, CDR1 is SGDLS and CDR2 YYNGEE. The CDR3 loop spans 15 amino acids. Losses at the gene ends were 0 bases for V and 9 bases for J; bases not matched to a gene: 7. As DNA, the CDR3 is TGTGCCAGCAGCGTAGCGTCTAGCGGGACGGGTGAGCAGTTCTTC. Its translation is CASSVASSGTGEQFF.

The V and J genes are TRBV27 and TRBJ1-5; TRBD1 aligns across 7 bases. The V segment lost 6 bases and the J segment 0 bases; nucleotides outside the gene matches: 5. The germline CDR1 and CDR2 sequences are MNHEY and SMNVEV (reference sequence). This CDR3 is 15 amino acids long. CDR3 residues: CASSPGQDSNQPQHF. The CDR3 DNA reads as TGTGCCAGCAGCCCCGGACAGGATAGCAATCAGCCCCAGCATTTT.

The chain carries TRBV7-2 and TRBJ2-5; 7 bases are a match to TRBD1. The CDR3 length is 14 residues. V lost 3 bases to trimming and J lost 0 bases; unmatched junction nucleotides: 1. The germline gives CDR1 SGHTA, CDR2 FQGNSA. The CDR3 spells CASSLDRYQETQYF. In DNA form, the CDR3 reads TGTGCCAGCAGCTTGGACAGGTACCAAGAGACCCAGTACTTC.

This clone turned up a few times. This chain connects TRBV18 to TRBJ2-6; TRBD2 agrees at 8 bases. Germline V CDR1 and CDR2: KGHSH, LQKENI. Unmatched junction bases numbered 3, after V lost 2 bases and J lost 3 bases. The CDR3 runs to 16 residues. The CDR3 spells CASSPSGGFGANVLTF. CDR3 nucleotide sequence: TGTGCCAGCTCACCAAGCGGGGGTTTTGGGGCCAACGTCCTGACTTTC.

This clone appeared a few times. The V call is TRBV7-3, the J call TRBJ2-1; 10 bases are shared with TRBD2. V was pared by 5 bases and J by 5 bases, with 9 bases of the junction left unmatched. The CDR3 extends over 16 amino acids. The germline V gene encodes CDR1 SGHTA and CDR2 FQGTGA. This chain's CDR3 is CASSPSLAGANNEQFF. The CDR3 DNA reads TGTGCCAGCAGCCCCTCCCTAGCGGGAGCCAACAATGAGCAGTTCTTC.